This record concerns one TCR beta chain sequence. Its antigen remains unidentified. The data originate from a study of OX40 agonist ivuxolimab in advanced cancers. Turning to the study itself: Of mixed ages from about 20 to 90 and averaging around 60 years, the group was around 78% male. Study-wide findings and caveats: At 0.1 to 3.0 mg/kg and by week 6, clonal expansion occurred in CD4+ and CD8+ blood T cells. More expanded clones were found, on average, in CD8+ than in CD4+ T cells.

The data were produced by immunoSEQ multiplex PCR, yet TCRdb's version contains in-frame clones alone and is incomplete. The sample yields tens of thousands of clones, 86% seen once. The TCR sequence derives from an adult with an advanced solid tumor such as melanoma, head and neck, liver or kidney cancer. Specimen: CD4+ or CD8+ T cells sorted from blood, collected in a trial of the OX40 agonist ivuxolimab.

The CDR3 region is CASRTGVWEKLFF. The CDR3 DNA is TGTGCCAGCAGGACAGGGGTATGGGAAAAACTGTTTTTT. The chain uses TRBV6-1 and TRBJ1-4; TRBD1 aligns across 8 bases. Germline V gene lookup returns CDR1 MNHNS and CDR2 SASEGT. V lost 6 bases, J lost 8 bases, and 5 bases stayed unmatched. The CDR3 is 13 residues long.